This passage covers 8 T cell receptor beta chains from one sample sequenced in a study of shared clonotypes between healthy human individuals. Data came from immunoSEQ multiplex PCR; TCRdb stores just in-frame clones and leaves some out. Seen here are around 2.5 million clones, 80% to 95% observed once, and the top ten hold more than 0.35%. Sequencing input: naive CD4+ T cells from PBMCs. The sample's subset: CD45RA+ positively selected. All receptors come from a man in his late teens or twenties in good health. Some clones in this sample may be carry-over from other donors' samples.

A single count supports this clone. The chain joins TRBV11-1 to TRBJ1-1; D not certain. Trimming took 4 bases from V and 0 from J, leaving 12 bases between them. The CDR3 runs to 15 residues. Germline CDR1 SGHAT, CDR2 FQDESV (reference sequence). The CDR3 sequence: CASSSDRLLNTEAFF. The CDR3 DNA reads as TGTGCCAGCAGCTCCGACCGACTACTGAACACTGAAGCTTTCTTT.

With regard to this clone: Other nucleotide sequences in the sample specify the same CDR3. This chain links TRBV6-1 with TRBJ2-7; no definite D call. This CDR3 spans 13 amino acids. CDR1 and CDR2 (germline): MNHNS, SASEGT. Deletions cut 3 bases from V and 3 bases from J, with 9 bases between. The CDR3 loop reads CASSEGRYYEQYF. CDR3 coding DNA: TGTGCCAGCAGTGAGGGCCGATACTACGAGCAGTACTTC.

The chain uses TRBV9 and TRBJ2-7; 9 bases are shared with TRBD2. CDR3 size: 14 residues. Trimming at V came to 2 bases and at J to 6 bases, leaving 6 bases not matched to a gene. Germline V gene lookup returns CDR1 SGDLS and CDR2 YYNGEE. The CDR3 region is CASSVLAGYSEQYF. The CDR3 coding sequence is TGTGCCAGCAGCGTGCTAGCGGGATATTCCGAGCAGTACTTC.

CDR3 loop: CASSSGQRGFHEQYF. As DNA, the CDR3 is TGCGCCAGCAGCTCCGGGCAGCGAGGGTTCCACGAGCAGTACTTC. The V gene is TRBV5-1, the J gene TRBJ2-7; D might be TRBD2 (5 bases). The germline gives CDR1 SGHRS, CDR2 YFSETQ. V lost 3 bases and J 5 bases, leaving 18 bases between the germline ends. This CDR3 has 15 residues.

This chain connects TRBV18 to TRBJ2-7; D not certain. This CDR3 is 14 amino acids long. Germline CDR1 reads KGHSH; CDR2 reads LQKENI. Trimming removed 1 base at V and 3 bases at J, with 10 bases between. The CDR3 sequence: CASSPLAAYYEQYF. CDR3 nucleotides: TGTGCCAGCTCACCACTGGCAGCATACTACGAGCAGTACTTC. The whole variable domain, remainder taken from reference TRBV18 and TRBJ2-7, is NAGVMQNPRHLVRRRGQEARLRCSPMKGHSHVYWYRQLPEEGLKFMVYLQKENIIDESGMPKERFSAEFPKEGPSILRIQQVVRGDSAAYFCASSPLAAYYEQYFGPGTRLTVT.

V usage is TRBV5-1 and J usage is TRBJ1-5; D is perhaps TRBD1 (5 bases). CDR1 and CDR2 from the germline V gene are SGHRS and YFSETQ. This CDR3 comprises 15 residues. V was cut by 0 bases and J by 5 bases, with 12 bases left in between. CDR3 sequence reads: CASSLEWGVDQPQHF. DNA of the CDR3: TGCGCCAGCAGCTTGGAATGGGGGGTGGATCAGCCCCAGCATTTT.

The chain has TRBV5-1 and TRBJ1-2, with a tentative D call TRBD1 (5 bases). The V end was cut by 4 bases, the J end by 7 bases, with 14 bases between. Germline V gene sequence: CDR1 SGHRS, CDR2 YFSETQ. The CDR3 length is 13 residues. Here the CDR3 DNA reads TGCGCCAGCAGCCAACGGGACGGGGCTGGCTACACCTTC. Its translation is CASSQRDGAGYTF.

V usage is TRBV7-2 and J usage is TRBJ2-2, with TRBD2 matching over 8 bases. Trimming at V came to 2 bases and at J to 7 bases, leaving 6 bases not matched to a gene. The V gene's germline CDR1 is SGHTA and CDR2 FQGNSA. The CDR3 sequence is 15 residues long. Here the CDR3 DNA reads TGTGCCAGCAGCTTAAGAGCGGGAGTAAGCGGGGAGCTGTTTTTT. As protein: CASSLRAGVSGELFF.